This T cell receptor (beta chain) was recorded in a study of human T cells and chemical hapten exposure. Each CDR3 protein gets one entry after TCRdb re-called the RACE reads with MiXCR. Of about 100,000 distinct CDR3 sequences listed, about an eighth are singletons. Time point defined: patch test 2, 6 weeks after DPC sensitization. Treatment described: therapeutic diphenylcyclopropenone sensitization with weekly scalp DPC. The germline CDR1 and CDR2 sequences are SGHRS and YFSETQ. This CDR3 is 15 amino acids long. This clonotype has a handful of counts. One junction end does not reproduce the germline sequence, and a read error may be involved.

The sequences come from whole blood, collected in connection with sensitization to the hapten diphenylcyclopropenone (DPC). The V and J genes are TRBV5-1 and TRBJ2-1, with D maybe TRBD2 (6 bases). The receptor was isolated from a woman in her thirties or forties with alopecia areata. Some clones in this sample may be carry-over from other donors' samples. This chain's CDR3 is CASRLVGSSYNEQFF. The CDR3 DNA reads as TGCGCCAGCAGATTGGTCGGGAGCTCCTACAATGAGCAGTTCTTC.